One sample yielded the 20 T cell receptor beta chains listed below, sequenced in a study of blood T cell repertoires in COVID-19. TCRdb keeps only in-frame clones here, not all; method: immunoSEQ multiplex PCR. The table has approximately 74,000 clones, 91% seen once. Sequenced material: peripheral blood. The receptor set was obtained from a woman aged 55-70 years with active COVID-19.

Here the CDR3 reads CASSFRTGRTVNTEAFF. In DNA, the CDR3 is TGTGCCAGTAGTTTCAGAACCGGTCGGACAGTGAACACTGAAGCTTTCTTT. The chain links TRBV19 to TRBJ1-1; a weak D match, TRBD1 (6 bases). V was clipped by 5 bases and J by 0 bases, with 19 bases between them. The CDR3 contains 17 residues. Looked up from germline, CDR1 is LNHDA and CDR2 is SQIVND (reference sequence).

This clone has a single count. The genes are TRBV6-1 and TRBJ1-3; TRBD1 agrees at 11 bases. Germline CDR1 reads MNHNS; CDR2 reads SASEGT. The CDR3 has 16 amino acids. The V segment lost 4 bases and the J segment 2 bases; nucleotides outside the gene matches: 4. The CDR3 nucleotides are TGTGCCAGCAGTGTGGGACAGGGGGTGGCTGGAAACACCATATATTTT. Residues: CASSVGQGVAGNTIYF.

This clone turned up a few times. V and J are TRBV5-1 and TRBJ2-7, with 9 positions matching TRBD1. Germline V gene lookup returns CDR1 SGHRS and CDR2 YFSETQ. CDR3 length equals 13 residues. The J segment lost 6 bases and the V segment lost 5 bases, leaving 6 bases of the junction unmatched. DNA of the CDR3: TGCGCCAGCAGAGGGACAGGGTTGATCGAGCAGTACTTC. The encoded protein is CASRGTGLIEQYF. Supplemented by reference TRBV5-1 and TRBJ2-7, the full variable domain reads KAGVTQTPRYLIKTRGQQVTLSCSPISGHRSVSWYQQTPGQGLQFLFEYFSETQRNKGNFPGRFSGRQFSNSRSEMNVSTLELGDSALYLCASRGTGLIEQYFGPGTRLTVT.

The chain is built from TRBV5-5 and TRBJ2-7; D is unresolved. Germline-derived CDR1 and CDR2 are SGHKS and YYEKEE (reference sequence). The germline V and J ends were trimmed by 0 bases and 1 base, with 8 bases remaining between them. The CDR3 is made up of 14 amino acids. For the CDR3, the DNA is TGTGCCAGCAGCTTGGCCGGCGGATCCTACGAGCAGTACTTC. Translating it yields CASSLAGGSYEQYF.

The genes are TRBV28 and TRBJ1-1, with D unresolved. Germline values: CDR1 MDHEN, CDR2 SYDVKM. Trimming pared 6 bases from V and 10 bases from J, leaving 15 bases between. The CDR3 is 12 residues long. CDR3: CASRSWPGGAFF. CDR3 bases: TGTGCCAGCAGATCATGGCCAGGAGGAGCTTTCTTT. Together with reference TRBV28 and TRBJ1-1, the CDR3 gives the full variable domain: DVKVTQSSRYLVKRTGEKVFLECVQDMDHENMFWYRQDPGLGLRLIYFSYDVKMKEKGDIPEGYSVSREKKERFSLILESASTNQTSMYLCASRSWPGGAFFGQGTRLTVV.

The chain joins TRBV28 to TRBJ1-2, with unresolved D. The ends were cut back, 3 bases at V and 0 bases at J, with 8 bases in the middle. The germline gives CDR1 MDHEN, CDR2 SYDVKM. CDR3 length equals 14 residues. The chain's CDR3 is CASSFAGTNYGYTF. The CDR3, as DNA: TGTGCCAGCAGTTTCGCAGGTACTAACTATGGCTACACCTTC.

This rearrangement joins TRBV6-5 to TRBJ2-3, with TRBD2 matching over 8 bases. The CDR3 runs to 16 residues. V dropped 4 bases and J dropped 0; count of bases not matched to a gene: 6. Germline V lookup: CDR1 MNHEY, CDR2 SVGAGI. CDR3 in amino acids: CASSSRLASSTDTQYF. The CDR3 nucleotides are TGTGCCAGCAGTTCCCGACTAGCGTCTAGCACAGATACGCAGTATTTT.

This clone came up a few times. The chain uses TRBV9 and TRBJ2-6; D is unclear. V was shortened by 2 bases and J by 1 base, with 7 bases between the two germline ends. Germline V lookup: CDR1 SGDLS, CDR2 YYNGEE. The CDR3 has 15 residues. This chain's CDR3 is CASSVRHSGANVLTF. The CDR3 DNA is TGTGCCAGCAGCGTCAGACATTCTGGGGCCAACGTCCTGACTTTC. The complete variable domain, with remaining parts taken from reference TRBV9 and TRBJ2-6, reads DSGVTQTPKHLITATGQRVTLRCSPRSGDLSVYWYQQSLDQGLQFLIQYYNGEERAKGNILERFSAQQFPDLHSELNLSSLELGDSALYFCASSVRHSGANVLTFGAGSRLTVL.

The chain links TRBV15 to TRBJ2-7; maybe TRBD2 (5 bases). Per the germline V gene, CDR1 is LNHNV and CDR2 is YYDKDF (reference sequence). Trimming shortened V by 0 bases and J by 6 bases, and 15 bases separated the two germline ends. This CDR3 is 15 amino acids long. The CDR3 DNA follows: TGTGCCACCAGCAGAGACGGGGATCGAAGTCGCGAGCAGTACTTC. Its protein product is CATSRDGDRSREQYF.

V and J are TRBV10-3 and TRBJ1-1; D is ambiguous. CDR1 is ENHRY and CDR2 is SYGVKD in the germline V gene. The CDR3 extends over 15 amino acids. V lost 3 bases and J lost 4, with 15 bases in between. The CDR3 bases are TGTGCCATCAGTGACCCCCTGGCGGGGTTCACTGAAGCTTTCTTT. Protein: CAISDPLAGFTEAFF.

A single count supports this clone. The chain recombines TRBV14 with TRBJ1-2; D is unresolved. V lost 1 base and J 2 bases, leaving 5 bases between the germline ends. CDR3 length: 13 amino acids. Germline V gene data show CDR1 as SGHDN and CDR2 as FVKESK. The CDR3 nucleotides read TGTGCCAGCAGCCAAGTATTAAACTATGGCTACACCTTC. Translated, it gives CASSQVLNYGYTF.

The rearrangement uses TRBV27 and TRBJ2-2; TRBD1 aligns across 8 bases. V dropped 3 bases and J dropped 1; count of bases not matched to a gene: 7. The CDR3 extends over 17 amino acids. Germline V lookup: CDR1 MNHEY, CDR2 SMNVEV (reference sequence). The CDR3 DNA is TGTGCCAGCAGTTTTATCGCCGGGACAGGGAACACCGGGGAGCTGTTTTTT. Protein sequence: CASSFIAGTGNTGELFF.

V is TRBV4-1 and J is TRBJ2-5; D might be TRBD2 (6 bases). Germline V CDR1 and CDR2: MGHRA, YSYEKL. V lost 6 bases and J 2 bases, leaving 7 bases between the germline ends. The CDR3 is made up of 12 amino acids. The CDR3 sequence: CASRGGQETQYF. For the CDR3, the DNA is TGCGCCAGCAGAGGAGGGCAAGAGACCCAGTACTTC.

The CDR3 DNA reads TGTGCCAGCAGCGGGACTAGCGGGAGCGAGCAGTACTTC. Residues: CASSGTSGSEQYF. The chain is built from TRBV6-6 and TRBJ2-7, with 14 bases that match TRBD2. V lost 6 bases and J lost 6; bases outside the gene matches: 1. The length of the CDR3 is 13 residues. CDR1 is MNHNY, CDR2 SVGAGI, per germline (reference sequence).

V gene TRBV28 combines with J gene TRBJ2-6; D is unclear. The CDR3 has 15 amino acids. The ends were cut back, 5 bases at V and 3 bases at J, with 11 bases in the middle. In germline, CDR1 is MDHEN, CDR2 SYDVKM. The CDR3 loop is CASSPPRFGANVLTF. The CDR3 bases are TGTGCCAGCAGTCCCCCGCGATTTGGGGCCAACGTCCTGACTTTC. Complete variable domain (other parts from reference TRBV28 and TRBJ2-6): DVKVTQSSRYLVKRTGEKVFLECVQDMDHENMFWYRQDPGLGLRLIYFSYDVKMKEKGDIPEGYSVSREKKERFSLILESASTNQTSMYLCASSPPRFGANVLTFGAGSRLTVL.

V gene TRBV18 combines with J gene TRBJ2-3, with a tentative D call TRBD2 (5 bases). CDR1 and CDR2 from the germline V gene are KGHSH and LQKENI. V dropped 4 bases and J dropped 6 bases, with 17 bases sitting between them. The CDR3 runs 15 residues. CDR3 nucleotide sequence: TGTGCCAGCTCACTTGCACTGCGGCCGGGGGATACGCAGTATTTT. Residues: CASSLALRPGDTQYF.

This chain links TRBV30 with TRBJ2-5; 9 bases fit TRBD2. Germline CDR1 GTSNPN, CDR2 SVGIG (reference sequence). The CDR3 consists of 13 residues. The trim removed 5 bases at V and 3 bases at J, leaving 4 bases unmatched. CDR3 in amino acids: CAWSRLAEETQYF. CDR3 bases: TGTGCCTGGTCTCGACTAGCGGAAGAGACCCAGTACTTC.

This chain connects TRBV7-9 to TRBJ2-7; 7 bases line up with TRBD2. Losses at the gene ends were 3 bases for V and 5 bases for J; bases not matched to a gene: 10. This CDR3 contains 15 residues. Germline CDR1 and CDR2: SEHNR and FQNEAQ (reference sequence). In DNA, the CDR3 is TGTGCCAGCAGCTTCGTTGGGGGAGGGCCTCACGAGCAGTACTTC. This gives the protein CASSFVGGGPHEQYF.

The V call is TRBV20-1, the J call TRBJ2-3; 9 bases match TRBD1. Germline CDR1 and CDR2: DFQATT and SNEGSKA (reference sequence). Losses at the gene ends were 3 bases for V and 0 bases for J; bases not matched to a gene: 1. The CDR3 covers 14 residues. In DNA form, the CDR3 reads TGCAGTGCTAGTGACAGGGGGAGCACAGATACGCAGTATTTT. It specifies CSASDRGSTDTQYF.

The chain is built from TRBV9 and TRBJ2-2; possibly TRBD1 for D (6 bases). Germline V gene lookup returns CDR1 SGDLS and CDR2 YYNGEE. The CDR3 contains 14 residues. V shed 4 bases and J shed 2 bases, with 9 bases lying between them. In DNA form, the CDR3 reads TGTGCCAGCAGCCGGACAGTCAACACCGGGGAGCTGTTTTTT. Amino acid sequence: CASSRTVNTGELFF.